This T cell receptor (beta chain) was retrieved from a study of human T cells and chemical hapten exposure. Looking at the study overall: Sensitization used 2% DPC on about 2 cm by about 2 cm upper inner arm skin.

TCRdb processed the RACE reads anew with MiXCR; each CDR3 protein has one entry. The sample lists 150,000 to 200,000 distinct CDR3 sequences, around 22% occurring once. Notes on the study in general: Expanded TCRs formed significantly more large CDR3 similarity clusters than controls.

Trimming cost V 5 bases and J 4 bases, with 8 bases left between them. The CDR3 totals 13 residues. Concerning this clonotype: The antigen is unknown.

Time point indicated: patch test 1, 2 weeks after DPC sensitization. Regarding treatment: therapeutic diphenylcyclopropenone sensitization with weekly scalp DPC. V and J are TRBV12-3 or TRBV12-4 and TRBJ1-4; D gene ambiguous. The receptor was isolated from a woman in her 50s with alopecia areata. Some clones in this sample may be carry-over from other donors' samples. The sample consisted of whole blood, taken in connection with sensitization to the hapten diphenylcyclopropenone (DPC). Here the CDR3 reads CASSGFVNEKLFF. The CDR3 DNA sequence: TGTGCCAGCAGTGGGTTCGTTAATGAAAAACTGTTTTTT.